Following are 15 T cell receptor beta chains from one sample sequenced in a study of blood T cell repertoires in COVID-19. Libraries were prepared by immunoSEQ multiplex PCR; TCRdb keeps only in-frame clonotypes and omits some of them. The data contain some 120,000 clones, approximately 85% of them singletons. Material for sequencing was peripheral blood. The receptors come from a man older than 75 with active or convalescent COVID-19.

The V and J genes are TRBV9 and TRBJ1-4, with D perhaps matching TRBD1 (6 bases). Trimming left V 0 bases short and J 4 bases short, with 37 bases between. The CDR3 extends over 24 amino acids. Germline V lookup: CDR1 SGDLS, CDR2 YYNGEE. The DNA for the CDR3 is TGTGCCAGCAGCGTAGTATTCCGGGACACCCGTTACGCGAACCCCCGAGACCATAATGAAAAACTGTTTTTT. This gives the protein CASSVVFRDTRYANPRDHNEKLFF.

The chain has TRBV6-1 and TRBJ1-3; 7 bases are shared with TRBD1. CDR3 length: 16 amino acids. J was trimmed by 2 bases and V by 5 bases; bases with no gene match: 9. Looked up from germline, CDR1 is MNHNS and CDR2 is SASEGT. Here the CDR3 DNA reads TGTGCCAGCAGTCAAGGGACAGCCTATACTGGAAACACCATATATTTT. Translated: CASSQGTAYTGNTIYF.

This chain uses TRBV29-1 with TRBJ2-1, with D possibly TRBD2 on 5 matching bases. With 8 bases removed from V and 3 bases from J, the gap between germline ends came to 14 bases. Germline CDR1 reads SQVTM; CDR2 reads ANQGSEA. This CDR3 is built from 13 residues. The CDR3 coding sequence is TGCAGCCTCCGAAAGCGGAACTACAATGAGCAGTTCTTC. It is translated as CSLRKRNYNEQFF.

The chain links TRBV15 to TRBJ2-1; the match to TRBD1 covers 7 bases. V lost 3 bases to trimming and J lost 5 bases; unmatched junction nucleotides: 1. This CDR3 contains 13 residues. Germline V gives CDR1 LNHNV, CDR2 YYDKDF (reference sequence). The chain's CDR3 is CATSRDRNNEQFF. CDR3 DNA: TGTGCCACCAGCAGGGACAGGAACAATGAGCAGTTCTTC.

This chain uses TRBV4-3 with TRBJ1-5, with 7 bases identical to TRBD1. There are 14 residues in the CDR3. V was clipped by 4 bases and J by 7 bases; unmatched bases: 7. In germline, CDR1 is LGHNA, CDR2 YSLEER. CDR3 region: CASSLRQGGQPQHF. CDR3 DNA sequence: TGCGCCAGCAGCCTCCGACAGGGAGGCCAGCCCCAGCATTTT.

The chain couples TRBV23-1 to TRBJ1-5; 7 bases align to TRBD1. TRBV23-1 is sorted into the ORF group, with uncertain function. The J segment lost 6 bases and the V segment lost 0 bases, leaving 8 bases of the junction unmatched. The CDR3 length is 16 residues. CDR3 in amino acids: CASSQSGRGVCQPQHF. CDR3 in DNA: TGCGCCAGCAGTCAATCGGGCAGGGGGGTTTGTCAGCCCCAGCATTTT.

This clone occurred a few times. The chain carries TRBV5-1 and TRBJ2-5, with D unclear. Trimming pared 3 bases from V and 5 bases from J, leaving 11 bases between. Germline V gene lookup returns CDR1 SGHRS and CDR2 YFSETQ. The CDR3 runs 13 residues. The CDR3 here is CASSSPFSETQYF. CDR3 nucleotide sequence: TGCGCCAGCAGCTCCCCGTTCTCGGAGACCCAGTACTTC.

V gene TRBV30 combines with J gene TRBJ1-6; 7 nucleotides agree with TRBD1. The germline CDR1 and CDR2 sequences are GTSNPN and SVGIG (reference sequence). The CDR3 is 13 residues long. The V and J ends lost 8 bases and 9 bases, in that order; junction bases with no gene match: 10. The CDR3 nucleotides read TGTGCCCGCCGACAGGGCGGTGCTTCACCCCTCCACTTT. It translates to CARRQGGASPLHF.

The sample holds a few counts of this clone. The V call is TRBV27, the J call TRBJ2-6; D is undetermined. V lost 0 bases and J lost 3, with 6 bases in between. There are 15 residues in the CDR3. Per the germline V gene, CDR1 is MNHEY and CDR2 is SMNVEV (reference sequence). The CDR3 is CASSLSLSGANVLTF. CDR3 nucleotide sequence: TGTGCCAGCAGTTTATCGCTAAGTGGGGCCAACGTCCTGACTTTC. Using reference TRBV27 and TRBJ2-6 for the parts outside the CDR3, the full variable domain is EAQVTQNPRYLITVTGKKLTVTCSQNMNHEYMSWYRQDPGLGLRQIYYSMNVEVTDKGDVPEGYKVSRKEKRNFPLILESPSPNQTSLYFCASSLSLSGANVLTFGAGSRLTVL.

This clone is a singleton in its sample. The chain links TRBV5-1 to TRBJ2-7; TRBD1 might be the D (6 bases). Germline values: CDR1 SGHRS, CDR2 YFSETQ. Trimming took off 2 bases at V and 3 bases at J, with 9 bases between the two ends. The length of the CDR3 is 13 residues. The CDR3 region has the DNA TGCGCCAGCAGCTTAAGACAGGACTACGAGCAGTACTTC. It yields the protein CASSLRQDYEQYF.

The rearrangement joins TRBV10-3 to TRBJ1-2, with D possibly TRBD1 on 5 matching bases. V was shortened by 4 bases and J by 0 bases, with 12 bases between the two germline ends. CDR1 is ENHRY and CDR2 is SYGVKD in the germline V gene. The CDR3 is made up of 15 amino acids. The CDR3 region has the DNA TGTGCCATCAGTGTCCAGACAGCGCCTAACTATGGCTACACCTTC. Its protein product is CAISVQTAPNYGYTF.

This chain joins TRBV2 and TRBJ2-5; a weak D match, TRBD1 (5 bases). The CDR3 extends over 15 amino acids. Germline CDR1 reads SNHLY; CDR2 reads FYNNEI. Trimming took off 2 bases at V and 0 bases at J, with 10 bases between the two ends. CDR3 amino acids: CASSERQYNQETQYF. The DNA of the CDR3 is TGTGCCAGCAGTGAAAGACAGTACAACCAAGAGACCCAGTACTTC.

The V call is TRBV5-6, the J call TRBJ1-3; D unclear. V was pared by 0 bases and J by 9 bases, with 13 bases between. This CDR3 region has 14 residues. The V gene's germline CDR1 is SGHDT and CDR2 YYEEEE. CDR3 DNA: TGTGCCAGCAGCTTGGCCTCCGGCGGAGGCACCATATATTTT. This codes for CASSLASGGGTIYF.

This chain uses TRBV18 with TRBJ2-5; D might be TRBD1 (6 bases). V lost 4 bases and J lost 2, with 14 bases in between. The germline CDR1 and CDR2 sequences are KGHSH and LQKENI. The CDR3 is 15 amino acids. The CDR3 sequence: CASSRPGHQQETQYF. CDR3 DNA sequence: TGTGCCAGCTCACGGCCGGGACACCAACAAGAGACCCAGTACTTC.

The V and J genes are TRBV9 and TRBJ1-3, with D possibly TRBD1 on 5 matching bases. This CDR3 contains 16 residues. Trimming pared 1 base from V and 0 bases from J, leaving 11 bases between. Germline V gene data show CDR1 as SGDLS and CDR2 as YYNGEE. CDR3 protein: CASSVLGQSSGNTIYF. CDR3 DNA: TGTGCCAGCAGCGTATTAGGACAAAGCTCTGGAAACACCATATATTTT.